This TCR beta chain is drawn from a study of blood T cell repertoires in COVID-19. Study-wide context: COVID-19 samples collected from the United States, Italy and Spain covered acute and convalescent phases.

In terms of age and location, participants ranged from roughly 18 to 100 years and lived in about 25 US areas. Donors of Cohort 3 who recovered were those that had two negative PCRs, clearance, or symptom resolution. Germline CDR1 and CDR2: SEHNR and FQNEAQ (reference sequence). This CDR3 spans 13 amino acids. V dropped 5 bases and J dropped 6; count of bases not matched to a gene: 4. Original data processing: Quantification of nucleated cells was approximated via reference gene primer amplification. TCRdb's copy holds only in-frame clones and misses some; the assay was immunoSEQ multiplex PCR. V and J calls and clone size are given by that table; D and trimming were obtained from the DNA. The top ten hold around a tenth of the sample, which has hundreds of thousands of clones, approximately 89% seen once.

The chain couples TRBV7-9 to TRBJ1-2, with 9 bases identical to TRBD1. Sample: PBMCs or T cells enriched from blood (not recorded which). The clonotype was recovered from a woman aged 40-49 years who had recovered from COVID-19. The CDR3 sequence: CASSAQGANGYTF. The DNA of the CDR3 is TGTGCCAGCAGCGCACAGGGGGCTAATGGCTACACCTTC.